This TCR beta chain was retrieved from a study of blood T cell repertoires in COVID-19. In the source study's methods: The authors estimated nucleated cell counts from reference gene primer amplification. Sequenced by immunoSEQ multiplex PCR; TCRdb stores in-frame clones only, minus some. V and J calls and clone size come straight from that table; D and trimming were deduced from the DNA. The data show fewer than 350,000 clones, approximately 90% seen once. The CDR3 length is 16 residues. Between the trimmed V and J ends, which lost 0 bases and 2 bases, there was a span of 13 bases. Germline values: CDR1 SGHNT, CDR2 YYREEE (reference sequence).

Source material: PBMCs or T cells enriched from blood (not recorded which). This rearrangement joins TRBV5-4 to TRBJ2-3; D call uncertain. The source of this sequence is a middle-aged woman with acute COVID-19. In nucleotides, the CDR3 is TGTGCCAGCAGCTTGGATCCTAGAAGTTCCACAGATACGCAGTATTTT. Translation gives CASSLDPRSSTDTQYF.